This T cell receptor beta chain was sequenced during a study of cytomegalovirus exposure and HLA in healthy donors. Turning to this clone: Antigen unknown.

Study conclusions and caveats: In a later analysis, several top co-occurrence clusters appeared linked to parvovirus B19, influenza, CMV and Epstein-Barr virus. Reportedly, fewer N-insertions than the approximately 600-donor mean appeared in an Asian-associated ancestry cluster in a later analysis.

V lost 1 base and J lost 0; bases outside the gene matches: 8. The CDR3 extends over 17 amino acids. CDR1 GTSNPN and CDR2 SVGIG come from the germline V gene (reference sequence). The PCR contained 60 Vbeta and 13 Jbeta primers. Assay used: immunoSEQ multiplex PCR; TCRdb lists only in-frame clones, some missing. This sample has about 94,000 clones; 75% to 80% occur once, and the top ten carry approximately 3.8%. V and J are TRBV30 and TRBJ2-1, with TRBD2 identical over 8 bases. This TCR was recovered from a woman in her forties in good health and CMV-seronegative. What was sequenced was PBMCs. The chain's CDR3 is CAWSDKRGPTSYNEQFF. DNA of the CDR3: TGTGCCTGGAGTGATAAGCGGGGGCCCACCTCCTACAATGAGCAGTTCTTC.